The clone carrying this T cell receptor (beta chain) appeared once. Its target is not known. The CDR3 has 14 residues. Losses at the gene ends were 4 bases for V and 6 bases for J; bases not matched to a gene: 8. Germline V gives CDR1 SGHDT, CDR2 YYEEEE. With no exception, relapse followed autologous stem cell transplantation in all patients, and brentuximab vedotin exposure varied. Best outcomes ranged across complete response, partial response and progressive disease. The data belong to a study of PD-1 blockade in classical Hodgkin lymphoma. Study outcomes and limitations: Newly diagnosed patients were reported to exhibit reduced baseline TCR diversity relative to healthy donors. While CD8+ TCR diversity did not rise significantly by C4D1, CD4+ TCR diversity did.

The assay was immunoSEQ multiplex PCR, and TCRdb's table has in-frame clones only and misses some. The sample consists of fewer than 50,000 clones, 88% of them appearing once. Sequenced material: peripheral blood mononuclear cells (PBMCs), taken at baseline. The TCR originated in a human donor with classical Hodgkin lymphoma. The chain employs TRBV5-6 and TRBJ2-3, with 7 nucleotides matching TRBD1. CDR3 in amino acids: CASSADRVTDTQYF. The CDR3, as DNA: TGTGCCAGCAGCGCCGACAGGGTCACTGATACGCAGTATTTT.